This TCR beta chain derives from a study of blood T cell repertoires in COVID-19. About the research overall: Material from acute and convalescent COVID-19 was sourced from the United States, Italy and Spain.

Profiled with immunoSEQ multiplex PCR; TCRdb holds only in-frame clones, not every one. This sample carries 130,000 or so clones, 80% to 90% of them seen once, and the ten largest clones take over 9.5%. This clone appeared a single time. The sample taken for sequencing was peripheral blood. The TCR was taken from a man between 60 and 70 years old with active or convalescent COVID-19.

The CDR3 spells CASSDGQGRGETQYF. The CDR3 DNA follows: TGCGCCAGCAGTGATGGACAGGGCCGGGGAGAGACCCAGTACTTC. V gene TRBV10-1 combines with J gene TRBJ2-5, with 8 bases identical to TRBD1. Germline V gene sequence: CDR1 WNHNN, CDR2 SYGVQD (reference sequence). This CDR3 spans 15 amino acids. V lost 3 bases and J lost 4; bases outside the gene matches: 7.